This T cell receptor beta chain was captured by sequencing in a study of blood T cell repertoires in COVID-19. Background on the study: Sample material is recorded as cDNA or gDNA derived from T cells, B-cell-depleted T cells, or PBMCs.

Some clones are missing from TCRdb's copy, which holds only in-frame ones; the method was immunoSEQ multiplex PCR. Here the sample spans around 270,000 clones, 85% to 90% being singletons. The CDR3 spans 13 residues. Germline CDR1 SNHLY, CDR2 FYNNEI. V shed 5 bases and J 5 bases; nucleotides not matched to a gene: 5. The receptor was derived from a man aged 35-49 years with acute or convalescent COVID-19. This chain joins TRBV2 and TRBJ1-1; 7 bases fit TRBD1. The sequenced material came from peripheral blood. DNA of the CDR3: TGTGCCAGCAGTACAGGGGTTGGGACTGAAGCTTTCTTT. Translated, it gives CASSTGVGTEAFF. The whole variable domain, filled in from reference TRBV2 and TRBJ1-1, reads EPEVTQTPSHQVTQMGQEVILRCVPISNHLYFYWYRQILGQKVEFLVSFYNNEISEKSEIFDDQFSVERPDGSNFTLKIRSTKLEDSAMYFCASSTGVGTEAFFGQGTRLTVV.